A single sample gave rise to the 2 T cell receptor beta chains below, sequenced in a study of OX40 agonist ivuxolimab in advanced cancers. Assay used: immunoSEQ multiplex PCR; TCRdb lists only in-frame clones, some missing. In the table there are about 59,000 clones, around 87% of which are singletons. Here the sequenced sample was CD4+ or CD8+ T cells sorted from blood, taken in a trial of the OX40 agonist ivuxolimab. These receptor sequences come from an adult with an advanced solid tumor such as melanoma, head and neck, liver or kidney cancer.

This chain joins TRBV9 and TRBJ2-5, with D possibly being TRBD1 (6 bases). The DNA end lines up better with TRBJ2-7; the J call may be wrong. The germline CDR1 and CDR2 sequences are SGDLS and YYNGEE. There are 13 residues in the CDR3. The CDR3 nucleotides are TGTGCCAGCAGCGTAGGGGGGCACTACGAGCAGTACTTC. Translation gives CASSVGGHYEQYF.

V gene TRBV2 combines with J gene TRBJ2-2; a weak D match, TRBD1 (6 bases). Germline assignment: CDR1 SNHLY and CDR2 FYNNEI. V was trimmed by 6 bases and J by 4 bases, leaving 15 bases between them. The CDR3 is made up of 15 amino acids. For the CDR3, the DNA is TGTGCCAGCAGACCCCAGGGGCTGGGCACCGGGGAGCTGTTTTTT. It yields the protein CASRPQGLGTGELFF.